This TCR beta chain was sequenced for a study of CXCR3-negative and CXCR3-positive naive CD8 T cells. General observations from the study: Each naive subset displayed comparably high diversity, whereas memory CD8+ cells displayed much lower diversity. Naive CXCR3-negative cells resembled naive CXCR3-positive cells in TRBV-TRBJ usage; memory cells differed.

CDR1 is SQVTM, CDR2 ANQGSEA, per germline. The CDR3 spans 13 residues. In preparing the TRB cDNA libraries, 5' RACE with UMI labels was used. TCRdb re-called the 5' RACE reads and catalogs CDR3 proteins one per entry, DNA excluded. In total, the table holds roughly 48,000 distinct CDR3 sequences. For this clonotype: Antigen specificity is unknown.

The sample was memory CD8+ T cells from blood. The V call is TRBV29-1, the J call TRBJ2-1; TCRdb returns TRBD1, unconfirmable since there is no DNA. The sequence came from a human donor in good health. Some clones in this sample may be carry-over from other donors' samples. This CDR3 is CSVEQTEDNEQFF.